What follows are 20 T cell receptor beta chains derived from one specimen sequenced in a study of blood T cell repertoires in COVID-19 (dated by TCRdb to about 2020). The library was built by means of the immunoSEQ multiplex PCR assay. The table comes from immuneACCESS by way of TCRdb, which keeps in-frame sequences with V and J called. Part of the clones is missing from these tables; in studies checked, under half for an unresolved V gene and the rest for unknown reasons. The sample yields 150,000 to 180,000 clones; 83% were counted once. About 12% of the sample belongs to the ten largest clones. The sample was peripheral blood. These receptor sequences come from a woman in her sixties or seventies with COVID-19, enrolled during active disease.

The V and J genes are TRBV4-2 and TRBJ1-6; TRBD1 might be the D (5 bases). The germline V and J ends were trimmed by 0 bases and 0 bases, with 9 bases remaining between them. The CDR3 spans 17 residues. The V gene's germline CDR1 is LGHNA and CDR2 YNFKEQ. The CDR3 DNA sequence: TGTGCCAGCAGCCAAGAGGGGCCGAGCTCCTATAATTCACCCCTCCACTTT. Encoded protein: CASSQEGPSSYNSPLHF.

This chain links TRBV9 with TRBJ1-1; 11 nucleotides agree with TRBD1. After removal of 1 base from V and 4 bases from J, the junction contained 6 bases not matched to a gene. CDR3 length: 16 amino acids. Germline-derived CDR1 and CDR2 are SGDLS and YYNGEE. CDR3 in DNA: TGTGCCAGCAGCGTAACCCCCGGACAGGGGGCCACTGAAGCTTTCTTT. This codes for CASSVTPGQGATEAFF.

The V call is TRBV9, the J call TRBJ1-1; D remains unclear. CDR3 length: 14 residues. CDR1 is SGDLS, CDR2 YYNGEE, per germline. The ends were cut back, 4 bases at V and 0 bases at J, with 10 bases in the middle. In DNA form, the CDR3 reads TGTGCCAGCAGCCGTGGCGGGGTGAACACTGAAGCTTTCTTT. Translation gives CASSRGGVNTEAFF.

This clone was counted once. V is TRBV19 and J is TRBJ2-1, with a weak D call TRBD1 (6 bases). Trimming removed 8 bases from V and 4 bases from J, with 12 bases in between. Germline CDR1 LNHDA, CDR2 SQIVND (reference sequence). The length of the CDR3 is 13 residues. This CDR3 is CASGRTAYNEQFF. CDR3 DNA sequence: TGTGCCAGTGGACGGACAGCTTACAATGAGCAGTTCTTC.

This sequence joins TRBV2 and TRBJ2-2; a possible D gene is TRBD2 (5 bases). V lost 1 base to trimming and J lost 1 base, with 7 bases between them. This CDR3 is built from 15 residues. CDR1 SNHLY and CDR2 FYNNEI come from the germline V gene. CDR3 coding DNA: TGTGCCAGCAGTGAAGTCGGAGGGAACACCGGGGAGCTGTTTTTT. Translating gives CASSEVGGNTGELFF.

The rearrangement links TRBV7-8 to TRBJ1-3, with unresolved D. The length of the CDR3 is 16 residues. Germline-derived CDR1 and CDR2 are SGHVS and FQNEAQ. The V end lost 4 bases, the J end lost 0 bases, and 13 bases lay between the germline ends. CDR3 residues: CASSSRLSSSGNTIYF. CDR3 DNA sequence: TGTGCCAGCAGCTCTAGGTTGTCGAGCTCTGGAAACACCATATATTTT.

V and J are TRBV9 and TRBJ1-6; no clear D gene. Germline assignment: CDR1 SGDLS and CDR2 YYNGEE. V shed 4 bases and J shed 8 bases, with 10 bases lying between them. The CDR3 has 13 amino acids. The CDR3 sequence: CASSLYSDSPLHF. The DNA of the CDR3 is TGTGCCAGCAGCTTATACAGTGATTCACCCCTCCACTTT.

The chain uses TRBV7-3 and TRBJ1-2, with 9 bases fitting TRBD1. The germline V gene has CDR1 SGHTA and CDR2 FQGTGA. Trimming took 5 bases from V and 7 from J; bases not matched to a gene: 8. This CDR3 region has 14 residues. Here the CDR3 DNA reads TGTGCCAGCAGCCTCACAGGGGGCACGGGTGGCTACACCTTC. Protein sequence: CASSLTGGTGGYTF.

There are a few counts of this clone. The chain couples TRBV19 to TRBJ1-2; 7 bases map to TRBD1. Germline V gene sequence: CDR1 LNHDA, CDR2 SQIVND (reference sequence). The CDR3 consists of 16 residues. J gave up 4 bases and V 7 bases, and 15 bases lay outside the gene matches. For the CDR3, the DNA is TGTGCCAGTATTCGGGACAGCCAAATGGGGATCTATGGCTACACCTTC. Amino acids: CASIRDSQMGIYGYTF.

J is TRBJ1-6 and V is TRBV5-1; 8 bases agree with TRBD1. Germline CDR1 SGHRS, CDR2 YFSETQ. The length of the CDR3 is 14 residues. V lost 4 bases to trimming and J lost 15 bases; unmatched junction nucleotides: 12. The CDR3 region is CASSIRQGQEGLHF. Written as DNA, the CDR3 is TGCGCCAGCAGCATCCGACAGGGGCAGGAAGGCCTCCACTTT.

V gene TRBV7-8 combines with J gene TRBJ1-5, with a tentative D call TRBD1 (6 bases). Trimming shortened V by 2 bases and J by 2 bases, and 7 bases separated the two germline ends. There are 14 residues in the CDR3. CDR1 SGHVS and CDR2 FQNEAQ come from the germline V gene. This CDR3 reads CASSLNRGNQPQHF. The DNA for the CDR3 is TGTGCCAGCAGCTTAAACAGGGGCAATCAGCCCCAGCATTTT.

The V and J genes are TRBV6-5 and TRBJ2-5; TRBD2 matches at 13 bases. Germline trimming cut 2 bases from V and 4 bases from J; bases unmatched to any gene: 4. The CDR3 sequence is 16 residues long. The germline V gene encodes CDR1 MNHEY and CDR2 SVGAGI. CDR3 coding DNA: TGTGCCAGCAGTTACCGGACTAGCGGGAGAGGAGAGACCCAGTACTTC. Its protein is CASSYRTSGRGETQYF.

The chain couples TRBV4-1 to TRBJ2-3; no reliable D call. With 0 bases removed from V and 6 bases from J, the gap between germline ends came to 13 bases. This CDR3 has 15 residues. Germline CDR1 and CDR2: MGHRA and YSYEKL. CDR3 DNA sequence: TGCGCCAGCAGCCAAGATGGAAGTAACGGGGATACGCAGTATTTT. It is translated as CASSQDGSNGDTQYF.

This rearrangement joins TRBV6-6 to TRBJ2-1; D is perhaps TRBD1 (6 bases). V was cut by 5 bases and J by 4 bases, with 9 bases left in between. From germline, CDR1 is MNHNY and CDR2 SVGAGI (reference sequence). The CDR3 is 13 residues long. The CDR3 sequence: CASSRGTYNEQFF. CDR3 coding DNA: TGTGCCAGCAGTAGGGGGACATACAATGAGCAGTTCTTC.

This clone was seen once. This rearrangement joins TRBV6-4 to TRBJ2-1; 9 nucleotides line up with TRBD1. CDR3 length: 13 residues. Germline CDR1 and CDR2: MRHNA and SNTAGT. J gave up 15 bases and V 9 bases, and 15 bases lay outside the gene matches. Here the CDR3 reads CASLTGGPAQGFF. The CDR3 bases are TGTGCCAGTTTGACAGGGGGGCCGGCTCAAGGGTTCTTC.

J is TRBJ1-5 and V is TRBV7-9, with a possible D match to TRBD1 (5 bases). Trimming cost V 5 bases and J 5 bases, with 16 bases left between them. Per germline, CDR1 SEHNR and CDR2 FQNEAQ (reference sequence). The CDR3 is 15 residues long. The CDR3 region is CASSVGGEPDQPQHF. For the CDR3, the DNA is TGTGCCAGCAGCGTGGGGGGGGAACCTGATCAGCCCCAGCATTTT.

This clone was observed once. This chain joins TRBV2 and TRBJ1-1, with D uncertain. V was cut by 4 bases and J by 0 bases, with 12 bases left in between. Germline V gene lookup returns CDR1 SNHLY and CDR2 FYNNEI. CDR3 length: 15 amino acids. CDR3 region: CASSGLGLMNTEAFF. The DNA for the CDR3 is TGTGCCAGCAGTGGGCTGGGCCTTATGAACACTGAAGCTTTCTTT.

The chain joins TRBV6-5 to TRBJ2-3; perhaps TRBD1 as D (5 bases). This CDR3 region has 16 residues. With 4 bases removed from V and 3 bases from J, the gap between germline ends came to 17 bases. Per the germline V gene, CDR1 is MNHEY and CDR2 is SVGAGI. CDR3 coding DNA: TGTGCCAGCAGTTTCGCAAAATTCTCAGGGACAGATACGCAGTATTTT. Residues: CASSFAKFSGTDTQYF.

This sequence joins TRBV18 and TRBJ2-7; 13 bases line up with TRBD2. The CDR3 spans 19 residues. J was trimmed by 6 bases and V by 4 bases; bases with no gene match: 18. CDR1 and CDR2 (germline): KGHSH, LQKENI. For the CDR3, the DNA is TGTGCCAGCTCACTCCAGCGGACTAGCGGGGGAACGTATTGGGGCGAGCAGTACGTC. Amino acids: CASSLQRTSGGTYWGEQYV.

This clone has a single count. The chain joins TRBV5-1 to TRBJ1-4; D is uncertain. This CDR3 has 15 amino acids. Germline V gene sequence: CDR1 SGHRS, CDR2 YFSETQ. Deletions cut 0 bases from V and 4 bases from J, with 10 bases between. The CDR3 is CASSLGGDHNEKLFF. For the CDR3, the DNA is TGCGCCAGCAGCTTGGGAGGTGACCATAATGAAAAACTGTTTTTT.